A single sample is the source of the 27 T cell receptor beta chains below, sequenced in a study of blood T cell repertoires in COVID-19. Repertoires were generated with immunoSEQ multiplex PCR, while TCRdb's copy carries only in-frame clones and drops some. Of 30,000 to 35,000 clones listed, 83% were seen once; the top ten hold under 4.5%. The source material was peripheral blood. These receptors were taken from a man in his fifties or sixties with acute or convalescent COVID-19.

The chain combines TRBV12-3 or TRBV12-4 with TRBJ1-4; TRBD1 agrees at 7 bases. V trimming: 6 bases; J trimming: 10 bases; junction bases outside the gene matches: 5. CDR3 length: 12 residues. This chain's CDR3 is CASSPGQTKLFF. The DNA for the CDR3 is TGTGCCAGCAGCCCGGGACAGACAAAACTGTTTTTT.

This clone was detected once. This chain links TRBV12-3 or TRBV12-4 with TRBJ1-1; TRBD1 might be the D (5 bases). V dropped 1 base and J dropped 5 bases, with 8 bases sitting between them. There are 13 residues in the CDR3. The CDR3, as DNA: TGTGCCAGCAGTTTAGGGGGGGGAACTGAAGCTTTCTTT. This sequence encodes CASSLGGGTEAFF.

This clone was seen only a few times. This sequence joins TRBV5-6 and TRBJ2-7; D is undetermined. The length of the CDR3 is 11 residues. Trimming removed 3 bases from V and 3 bases from J, with 4 bases in between. The germline gives CDR1 SGHDT, CDR2 YYEEEE. CDR3 coding DNA: TGTGCCAGCAGCTCCGTCTACGAGCAGTACTTC. Translating gives CASSSVYEQYF. The full variable domain, rest sourced from reference TRBV5-6 and TRBJ2-7, is DAGVTQSPTHLIKTRGQQVTLRCSPKSGHDTVSWYQQALGQGPQFIFQYYEEEERQRGNFPDRFSGHQFPNYSSELNVNALLLGDSALYLCASSSVYEQYFGPGTRLTVT.

This sequence joins TRBV30 and TRBJ1-5; TRBD1 might be the D (5 bases). Germline assignment: CDR1 GTSNPN and CDR2 SVGIG (reference sequence). The V end was cut by 5 bases, the J end by 0 bases, with 17 bases between. The CDR3 sequence is 16 residues long. The CDR3 sequence: CAWASRGGDSNQPQHF. As DNA, the CDR3 is TGTGCCTGGGCCAGTCGGGGGGGAGATAGCAATCAGCCCCAGCATTTT.

The chain is built from TRBV12-3 or TRBV12-4 and TRBJ1-1, with D hard to call. This CDR3 comprises 11 residues. V was cut by 3 bases and J by 6 bases, with 5 bases left in between. CDR3 residues: CASSFRPEAFF. The CDR3 DNA follows: TGTGCCAGCAGTTTCCGTCCTGAAGCTTTCTTT.

The chain is built from TRBV5-4 and TRBJ2-5, with 10 bases lining up with TRBD2. V was pared by 0 bases and J by 3 bases, with 5 bases of the junction left unmatched. Germline loops: CDR1 SGHNT, CDR2 YYREEE (reference sequence). CDR3 length: 16 residues. CDR3 in DNA: TGTGCCAGCAGCTTGGAAGCTAGCGGGGGTAAAGAGACCCAGTACTTC. Its protein is CASSLEASGGKETQYF.

J is TRBJ2-2 and V is TRBV6-2 or TRBV6-3; no reliable D call. This CDR3 has 14 residues. Trimming shortened V by 2 bases and J by 5 bases, and 9 bases separated the two germline ends. Germline V gene lookup returns CDR1 MNHEY and CDR2 SVGEGT. The CDR3 sequence is CASSYPRLTGELFF. CDR3 bases: TGTGCCAGCAGTTACCCTAGATTAACCGGGGAGCTGTTTTTT.

The chain combines TRBV23-1 with TRBJ2-3, with TRBD1 matching 8 bases. TRBV23-1 has ORF status, its function being uncertain. Trimming cost V 7 bases and J 0 bases; bases outside gene matches: 15. CDR3 size: 18 residues. The CDR3: CASTEGGTGSYSTDTQYF. Written as DNA, the CDR3 is TGCGCCAGCACCGAGGGCGGGACAGGCTCCTATAGCACAGATACGCAGTATTTT.

The V gene is TRBV7-9, the J gene TRBJ2-1; 10 bases agree with TRBD1. Trimming at V came to 5 bases and at J to 10 bases, leaving 8 bases not matched to a gene. CDR3 size: 14 residues. Per the germline V gene, CDR1 is SEHNR and CDR2 is FQNEAQ (reference sequence). The CDR3 coding sequence is TGTGCCAGCAGCGACCGGGACAGGGGACTCGAGCAGTTCTTC. Amino acids: CASSDRDRGLEQFF.

The V call is TRBV15, the J call TRBJ2-5; D might be TRBD2 (6 bases). The CDR3 loop spans 15 amino acids. V lost 3 bases and J 2 bases, leaving 13 bases between the germline ends. The germline V gene encodes CDR1 LNHNV and CDR2 YYDKDF (reference sequence). The CDR3 spells CATSRERGSQETQYF. The CDR3 DNA reads as TGTGCCACCAGCAGGGAACGGGGGAGTCAAGAGACCCAGTACTTC.

The rearrangement uses TRBV6-5 and TRBJ2-5; 7 bases match TRBD2. The CDR3 is 15 amino acids. J was trimmed by 5 bases and V by 4 bases; bases with no gene match: 10. Germline CDR1 MNHEY, CDR2 SVGAGI. The DNA for the CDR3 is TGTGCCAGCAGTTCGACTCCCGGGAGGCGGGAGACCCAGTACTTC. It specifies CASSSTPGRRETQYF.

V and J are TRBV11-2 and TRBJ1-5, with a tentative D call TRBD1 (6 bases). Germline CDR1 SGHAT, CDR2 FQNNGV. The CDR3 spans 12 residues. V was pared by 6 bases and J by 5 bases, with 8 bases between. CDR3: CASSHRDQPQHF. The DNA of the CDR3 is TGTGCCAGCAGTCACAGGGATCAGCCCCAGCATTTT.

This chain joins TRBV6-5 and TRBJ2-7; 9 bases align to TRBD2. Germline assignment: CDR1 MNHEY and CDR2 SVGAGI. The V segment lost 5 bases and the J segment 3 bases; nucleotides outside the gene matches: 8. This CDR3 is 15 amino acids long. Written as DNA, the CDR3 is TGTGCCAGCAGTACCTATAGCGGGAGCCTCTACGAGCAGTACTTC. It specifies CASSTYSGSLYEQYF.

This chain uses TRBV12-3 or TRBV12-4 with TRBJ1-5; no clear D. CDR3 length: 13 residues. With 5 bases removed from V and 7 bases from J, the gap between germline ends came to 12 bases. This CDR3 is CASSVLVEQPQHF. The CDR3 DNA reads as TGTGCCAGCAGTGTACTGGTTGAACAGCCCCAGCATTTT.

The chain combines TRBV4-1 with TRBJ1-1; D call uncertain. The CDR3 has 11 amino acids. V was pared by 0 bases and J by 11 bases, with 7 bases between. CDR1 is MGHRA and CDR2 is YSYEKL in the germline V gene. The chain's CDR3 is CASSQEFRAFF. In DNA form, the CDR3 reads TGCGCCAGCAGCCAAGAATTCCGGGCTTTCTTT.

The V gene is TRBV6-5, the J gene TRBJ1-4; tentative D call: TRBD1 (6 bases). The CDR3 spans 14 residues. Germline loops: CDR1 MNHEY, CDR2 SVGAGI. Trimming took 6 bases from V and 7 from J, leaving 15 bases between them. The chain's CDR3 is CASRSSGAGEKLFF. The CDR3 DNA reads TGTGCCAGCAGATCATCAGGGGCGGGTGAAAAACTGTTTTTT.

CDR3 coding DNA: TGTGCCAGTAGTATAAGCGGGGTAGGAGGAGATACGCAGTATTTT. Translation: CASSISGVGGDTQYF. The chain is built from TRBV19 and TRBJ2-3; 7 bases map to TRBD2. Trimming took 2 bases from V and 5 from J; bases not matched to a gene: 7. The CDR3 is 15 amino acids. Looked up from germline, CDR1 is LNHDA and CDR2 is SQIVND (reference sequence).

The rearrangement links TRBV27 to TRBJ2-4; weak D call: TRBD1 (6 bases). The CDR3 sequence is 15 residues long. Germline loops: CDR1 MNHEY, CDR2 SMNVEV (reference sequence). Between the trimmed V and J ends, which lost 6 bases and 3 bases, there was a span of 15 bases. In nucleotides, the CDR3 is TGTGCCAGCAGGGTCGTGGGGGCCAACAAAAACATTCAGTACTTC. Residues: CASRVVGANKNIQYF.

V and J are TRBV7-9 and TRBJ2-4, with 8 bases fitting TRBD2. This CDR3 is 14 amino acids long. The ends lost 4 bases at V and 6 bases at J; junction bases unmatched: 5. Germline loops: CDR1 SEHNR, CDR2 FQNEAQ (reference sequence). The CDR3 DNA reads TGTGCCAGCAGCTCCGAGCGGGAGAGAAACATTCAGTACTTC. Translating gives CASSSERERNIQYF.

The rearrangement joins TRBV15 to TRBJ1-1; 11 bases are a match to TRBD1. This CDR3 contains 16 residues. The ends lost 4 bases at V and 4 bases at J; junction bases unmatched: 8. Germline assignment: CDR1 LNHNV and CDR2 YYDKDF (reference sequence). CDR3 residues: CATSTGQGAFGTEAFF. The CDR3 DNA reads TGTGCCACCAGCACAGGACAGGGGGCCTTTGGCACTGAAGCTTTCTTT.

The chain employs TRBV11-2 and TRBJ1-2; D remains ambiguous. The length of the CDR3 is 15 residues. Germline CDR1 reads SGHAT; CDR2 reads FQNNGV. Trimming removed 1 base from V and 7 bases from J, with 16 bases in between. The CDR3 sequence: CASSLGTPVVGGYTF. CDR3 in DNA: TGTGCCAGCAGCTTAGGAACACCCGTCGTTGGTGGCTACACCTTC.

The chain recombines TRBV10-3 with TRBJ1-6, with D possibly matching TRBD1 (5 bases). Germline V lookup: CDR1 ENHRY, CDR2 SYGVKD. This CDR3 comprises 14 residues. V was cut by 6 bases and J by 5 bases, with 11 bases left in between. CDR3 loop: CAISWGGDNSPLHF. In nucleotides, the CDR3 is TGTGCCATCAGCTGGGGGGGGGATAATTCACCCCTCCACTTT.

The rearrangement uses TRBV7-9 and TRBJ1-1; possibly TRBD1 for D (5 bases). The V end was cut by 3 bases, the J end by 3 bases, with 14 bases between. The CDR3 totals 15 residues. Germline V gives CDR1 SEHNR, CDR2 FQNEAQ (reference sequence). The CDR3 loop is CASSLVQGGYTEAFF. The CDR3 DNA is TGTGCCAGCAGCTTGGTCCAGGGAGGGTACACTGAAGCTTTCTTT.

This clone was seen once. V gene TRBV7-9 combines with J gene TRBJ1-1; D not certain. Germline CDR1 reads SEHNR; CDR2 reads FQNEAQ (reference sequence). The CDR3 is 13 residues long. Trimming cost V 4 bases and J 0 bases, with 6 bases left between them. For the CDR3, the DNA is TGTGCCAGCAGCTACACAGTGAACACTGAAGCTTTCTTT. It codes for CASSYTVNTEAFF.

This clone was seen once. The chain combines TRBV24-1 with TRBJ2-2; possibly TRBD2 for D (6 bases). The CDR3 consists of 14 residues. Germline values: CDR1 KGHDR, CDR2 SFDVKD. Trimming left V 5 bases short and J 8 bases short, with 14 bases between. CDR3 in DNA: TGTGCCACCAGTGGCGGGACCAACCAGGGGGAGCTGTTTTTT. Residues: CATSGGTNQGELFF.

V gene TRBV3-1 (or the pseudogene TRBV3-2) combines with J gene TRBJ2-5, with a tentative D call TRBD2 (5 bases). The CDR3 totals 15 residues. With 0 bases removed from V and 5 bases from J, the gap between germline ends came to 13 bases. The germline gives CDR1 LGHDT, CDR2 YNNKEL (reference sequence). This CDR3 is CASSQDILASETQYF. In DNA, the CDR3 is TGTGCCAGCAGCCAAGACATCCTAGCCTCGGAGACCCAGTACTTC.

This chain uses TRBV5-1 with TRBJ2-3, with D tentatively TRBD2 (5 bases). This CDR3 is 16 amino acids long. V lost 1 base and J lost 0, with 12 bases in between. Germline V gene sequence: CDR1 SGHRS, CDR2 YFSETQ. The DNA of the CDR3 is TGCGCCAGCAGCTTGTCGGCGGGTGGAAGCACAGATACGCAGTATTTT. Its protein is CASSLSAGGSTDTQYF.